This T cell receptor beta chain was retrieved from a study of cytomegalovirus exposure and HLA in healthy donors. The germline gives CDR1 SQVTM, CDR2 ANQGSEA. V lost 0 bases to trimming and J lost 2 bases, with 11 bases between them. CDR3 length equals 15 residues. The study ran its PCR with 60 Vbeta and 13 Jbeta primers. Per the study methods: In a later analysis, the count reached 80 million or so unique TCR beta chains, with roughly 11 million shared. Sequenced by immunoSEQ multiplex PCR; TCRdb stores in-frame clones only, minus some. V and J calls and clone size are those listed in that table; D and trimming were worked out from the DNA. There are around 280,000 clones in the sample; around 90% occur only once, and roughly 2% lies in the top ten. Remarks on this clone: Antigen: not known.

Study results and caveats: Earlier analysis yielded a pattern in which most TCR beta V segments were productive about 90% or about 30% of the time. The authors judged a highly shared variant cluster likely a sequencing artifact. TCR beta sequences reportedly predicted the HLA-A and HLA-B alleles of most subjects accurately.

The source of this sequence is a woman aged 18-29 years in good health and CMV-seronegative. Sample: PBMCs. The V call is TRBV29-1, the J call TRBJ1-3; D is unresolved. The CDR3 bases are TGCAGCGTTGAAGATCTGGGAGGGACTGGAAACACCATATATTTT. It encodes CSVEDLGGTGNTIYF.